This T cell receptor (beta chain) is drawn from a study of T-cell memory formation after mild COVID-19. Study conclusions and caveats: Pre-infection memory harbored some responding clones, suggesting cross-reactive memory joined. A second wave expanding day 15 to 37 was CD4+-biased; contracting clones were balanced.

On this clonotype: Its antigen is as yet unknown. One end of the junction fails to match germline, which may point to a read error.

The CDR3 spans 11 residues. MiXCR was run by TCRdb on the 5' RACE reads, yielding one entry per CDR3 protein. The profile covers 85,000 to 130,000 distinct CDR3 sequences, with roughly 10% appearing a single time and about 40% taken by the ten largest. Sequencing was carried out using PBMCs or a T cell subset sorted from them (not recorded which). The chain has TRBV12-3 or TRBV12-4 and TRBJ2-1, with D perhaps matching TRBD2 (7 bases). This receptor was obtained from a man younger than 35 who had mild COVID-19 (a few samples of this study predate the infection). Cell type and time point are not known. The CDR3 DNA is TGTGCCAGCAGTTCGGGGGGCCGCAAGGGATTC. Its translation is CASSSGGRKGF.